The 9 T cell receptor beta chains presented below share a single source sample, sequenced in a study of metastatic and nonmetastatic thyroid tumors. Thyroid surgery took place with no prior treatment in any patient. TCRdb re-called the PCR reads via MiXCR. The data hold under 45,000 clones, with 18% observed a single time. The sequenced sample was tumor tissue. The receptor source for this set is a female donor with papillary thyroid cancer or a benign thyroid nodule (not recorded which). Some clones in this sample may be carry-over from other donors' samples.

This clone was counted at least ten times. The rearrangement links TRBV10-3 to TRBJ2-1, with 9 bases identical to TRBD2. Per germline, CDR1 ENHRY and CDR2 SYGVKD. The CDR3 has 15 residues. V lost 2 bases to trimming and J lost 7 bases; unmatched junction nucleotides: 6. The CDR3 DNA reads TGTGCCATCAGTGAGGGTAGCGGGGGTACGAATGAGCAGTTCTTC. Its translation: CAISEGSGGTNEQFF.

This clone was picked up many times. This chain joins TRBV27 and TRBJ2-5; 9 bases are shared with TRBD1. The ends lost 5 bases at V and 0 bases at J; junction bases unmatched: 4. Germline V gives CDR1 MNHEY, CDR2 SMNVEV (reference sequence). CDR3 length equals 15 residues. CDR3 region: CASSAGTGNQETQYF. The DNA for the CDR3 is TGTGCCAGCAGTGCCGGGACAGGGAACCAAGAGACCCAGTACTTC.

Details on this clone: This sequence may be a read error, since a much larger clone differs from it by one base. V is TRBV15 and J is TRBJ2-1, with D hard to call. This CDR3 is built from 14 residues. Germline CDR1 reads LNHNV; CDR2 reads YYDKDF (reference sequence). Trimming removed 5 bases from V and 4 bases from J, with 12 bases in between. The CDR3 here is CATSERSVYNEQFF. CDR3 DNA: TGTGCCACCAGCGAGAGGAGTGTATACAATGAGCAGTTCTTC.

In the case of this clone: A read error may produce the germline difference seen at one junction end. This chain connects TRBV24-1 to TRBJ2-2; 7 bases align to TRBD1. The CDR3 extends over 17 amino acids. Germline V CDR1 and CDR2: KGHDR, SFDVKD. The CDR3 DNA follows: TGTGCCACCAGTTATTTGCAAACGACAGGGCGGACCGGGGAGCTGTTTTTT. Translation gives CATSYLQTTGRTGELFF.

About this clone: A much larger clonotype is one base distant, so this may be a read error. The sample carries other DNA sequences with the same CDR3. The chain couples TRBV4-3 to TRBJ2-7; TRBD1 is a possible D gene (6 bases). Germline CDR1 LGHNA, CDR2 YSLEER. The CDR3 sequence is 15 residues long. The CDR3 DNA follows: TGCGCCAGTAGCCAACGCCGGGACAACTCCTACGAGCAGTACTTC. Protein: CASSQRRDNSYEQYF.

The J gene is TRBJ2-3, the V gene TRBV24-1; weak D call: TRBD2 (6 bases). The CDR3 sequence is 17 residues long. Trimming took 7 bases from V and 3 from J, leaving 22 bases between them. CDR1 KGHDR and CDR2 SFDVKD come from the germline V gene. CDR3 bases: TGTGCCACCAGCACCGTGTTCGGGAGAGCTAGTACAGATACGCAGTATTTT. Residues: CATSTVFGRASTDTQYF.

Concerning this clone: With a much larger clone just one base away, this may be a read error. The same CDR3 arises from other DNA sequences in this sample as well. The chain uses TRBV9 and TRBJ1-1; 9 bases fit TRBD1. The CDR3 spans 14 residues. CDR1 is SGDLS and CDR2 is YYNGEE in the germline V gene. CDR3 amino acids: CASSGGQGKTEALF. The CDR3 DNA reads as TGTGCCAGCAGCGGTGGACAGGGGAAGACTGAAGCTCTCTTT.

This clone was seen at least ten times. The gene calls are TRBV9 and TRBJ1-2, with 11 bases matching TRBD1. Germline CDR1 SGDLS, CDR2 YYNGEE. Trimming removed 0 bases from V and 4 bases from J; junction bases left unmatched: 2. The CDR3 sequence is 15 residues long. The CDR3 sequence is CASSVEGQGVYGYTF. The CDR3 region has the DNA TGTGCCAGCAGCGTAGAGGGACAGGGGGTCTATGGCTACACCTTC.

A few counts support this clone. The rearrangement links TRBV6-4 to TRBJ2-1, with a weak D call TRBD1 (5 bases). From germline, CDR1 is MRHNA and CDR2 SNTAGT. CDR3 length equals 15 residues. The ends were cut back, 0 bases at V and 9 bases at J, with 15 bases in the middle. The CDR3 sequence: CASSDSETALSEQFF. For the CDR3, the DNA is TGTGCCAGCAGTGACTCTGAGACAGCTCTCAGTGAGCAGTTCTTC.